The 22 T cell receptor beta chains in this list originate from one sample, sequenced in a study of cytomegalovirus exposure and HLA in healthy donors. The PCR made use of 60 Vbeta and 13 Jbeta primers. Assay used: immunoSEQ multiplex PCR; TCRdb lists only in-frame clones, some missing. The sample contains some 62,000 clones, around 87% of which appear only once. Sequenced input: PBMCs. The receptors here all came from a man younger than 30 in good health and CMV-seronegative.

The chain couples TRBV7-2 to TRBJ1-5; 10 bases are a match to TRBD1. CDR3 size: 16 residues. Germline V gives CDR1 SGHTA, CDR2 FQGNSA. V trimming: 3 bases; J trimming: 2 bases; junction bases outside the gene matches: 4. The CDR3, as DNA: TGTGCCAGCAGCTTCAGGGACAGGGGTGGCAATCAGCCCCAGCATTTT. Amino acid sequence: CASSFRDRGGNQPQHF.

The V call is TRBV5-1, the J call TRBJ2-2; 10 nucleotides align to TRBD1. This CDR3 spans 16 amino acids. V lost 2 bases, J lost 7 bases, and 8 bases stayed unmatched. Germline V gene lookup returns CDR1 SGHRS and CDR2 YFSETQ. In nucleotides, the CDR3 is TGCGCCAGCAGCTTCCGACAGGGGGCAACCGGCGGGGAGCTGTTTTTT. It encodes CASSFRQGATGGELFF.

This chain joins TRBV13 and TRBJ2-5; possibly TRBD1 for D (5 bases). V dropped 5 bases and J dropped 5 bases, with 6 bases sitting between them. Germline V gives CDR1 PRHDT, CDR2 FYEKMQ (reference sequence). This CDR3 comprises 11 residues. This chain's CDR3 is CASSPGETQYF. The CDR3 DNA sequence: TGTGCCAGCAGCCCAGGGGAGACCCAGTACTTC.

The V call is TRBV29-1, the J call TRBJ2-7; 9 bases are a match to TRBD2. There are 14 residues in the CDR3. J was trimmed by 2 bases and V by 4 bases; bases with no gene match: 6. Germline V gives CDR1 SQVTM, CDR2 ANQGSEA. CDR3: CSVGLAGAPYEQYF. The CDR3 DNA follows: TGCAGCGTTGGCTTAGCGGGGGCCCCCTACGAGCAGTACTTC.

The gene calls are TRBV27 and TRBJ1-3, with TRBD1 matching over 8 bases. V trimming: 8 bases; J trimming: 7 bases; junction bases outside the gene matches: 10. The CDR3 has 14 amino acids. The germline CDR1 and CDR2 sequences are MNHEY and SMNVEV (reference sequence). CDR3 sequence reads: CASSMGQAYNTIYF. CDR3 nucleotide sequence: TGTGCCAGCTCCATGGGACAGGCTTACAACACCATATATTTT.

The chain combines TRBV11-1 with TRBJ2-7; possible D gene TRBD1, 6 bases. V was trimmed by 2 bases and J by 0 bases, leaving 8 bases between them. Germline V lookup: CDR1 SGHAT, CDR2 FQDESV (reference sequence). This CDR3 has 14 amino acids. For the CDR3, the DNA is TGTGCCAGCAGCTTATCACAGGGCTCCTACGAGCAGTACTTC. Residues: CASSLSQGSYEQYF.

The chain has TRBV11-2 and TRBJ1-2; D perhaps matches TRBD1 (5 bases). CDR1 and CDR2 (germline): SGHAT, FQNNGV. Trimming removed 3 bases at V and 3 bases at J, with 14 bases between. The CDR3 is 15 residues long. The CDR3 region has the DNA TGTGCCAGCAGCTTTGGGACTTCTTGGGACTATGGCTACACCTTC. Translation: CASSFGTSWDYGYTF.

This clone was recorded once. The chain employs TRBV30 and TRBJ1-4; D is possibly TRBD1 (6 bases). V lost 1 base and J 7 bases, leaving 10 bases between the germline ends. The CDR3 loop spans 13 amino acids. Germline V gene sequence: CDR1 GTSNPN, CDR2 SVGIG (reference sequence). This CDR3 is CAWSGGPLEKLFF. CDR3 DNA: TGTGCCTGGAGTGGGGGGCCTCTTGAAAAACTGTTTTTT.

This clone occurred once. V and J are TRBV21-1 and TRBJ1-5; the D call of TRBD1 is as the table states it, not checked on the DNA. TRBV21-1 is tagged as a pseudogene. This CDR3 is 16 amino acids long. The CDR3 region is CASSATGTGEKQPQHF. The DNA of the CDR3 is TGTGCCAGCAGCGCTACCGGGACAGGGGAGAAACAGCCCCAGCATTTT.

This chain connects TRBV2 to TRBJ2-7, with D perhaps matching TRBD1 (6 bases). The V and J ends lost 3 bases and 0 bases respectively, with 9 bases between them. CDR1 and CDR2 from the germline V gene are SNHLY and FYNNEI. The CDR3 consists of 14 residues. DNA of the CDR3: TGTGCCAGCAGTGATGGGGGCCTCTCCTACGAGCAGTACTTC. Translating it yields CASSDGGLSYEQYF.

The chain combines TRBV4-1 with TRBJ2-3; tentative D call: TRBD2 (5 bases). The CDR3 consists of 17 residues. V was trimmed by 0 bases and J by 3 bases, leaving 16 bases between them. The V gene's germline CDR1 is MGHRA and CDR2 YSYEKL. The CDR3 loop reads CASSQDRASWETDTQYF. In nucleotides, the CDR3 is TGCGCCAGCAGCCAAGATCGGGCCTCCTGGGAGACAGATACGCAGTATTTT.

The rearrangement links TRBV11-3 to TRBJ2-5; D gene unclear. V was shortened by 0 bases and J by 1 base, with 9 bases between the two germline ends. CDR3 length: 15 residues. Germline CDR1 and CDR2: SGHNT and YENEEA. The DNA for the CDR3 is TGTGCCAGCAGCTTAGAGGGCCACCTCCAAGAGACCCAGTACTTC. Protein product: CASSLEGHLQETQYF.

The gene calls are TRBV7-9 and TRBJ2-3; 7 positions agree with TRBD2. Losses at the gene ends were 5 bases for V and 2 bases for J; bases not matched to a gene: 4. Germline CDR1 reads SEHNR; CDR2 reads FQNEAQ (reference sequence). This CDR3 has 14 amino acids. The CDR3 sequence: CASSIGTNTDTQYF. DNA for the CDR3: TGTGCCAGCAGCATCGGGACTAACACAGATACGCAGTATTTT. Drawing the rest from reference TRBV7-9 and TRBJ2-3, the complete variable domain is DTGVSQNPRHKITKRGQNVTFRCDPISEHNRLYWYRQTLGQGPEFLTYFQNEAQLEKSRLLSDRFSAERPKGSFSTLEIQRTEQGDSAMYLCASSIGTNTDTQYFGPGTRLTVL.

The rearrangement joins TRBV6-1 to TRBJ2-5, with D possibly being TRBD1 (5 bases). The CDR3 has 14 amino acids. Germline values: CDR1 MNHNS, CDR2 SASEGT. The V and J ends lost 3 bases and 5 bases respectively, with 13 bases between them. As DNA, the CDR3 is TGTGCCAGCAGTGAGCAGGGTTCGTGGGAGACCCAGTACTTC. Protein: CASSEQGSWETQYF.

The chain recombines TRBV6-5 with TRBJ1-1; possibly TRBD1 for D (6 bases). Trimming stripped 7 bases from V and 4 bases from J, with 16 bases between. Germline CDR1 is MNHEY and CDR2 is SVGAGI. This CDR3 is 14 amino acids long. The CDR3, as DNA: TGTGCCAGCATGCGGGGGGCCCGGGTCACTGAAGCTTTCTTT. This translates into CASMRGARVTEAFF.

The chain joins TRBV7-3 to TRBJ2-1, with TRBD2 as a possible D gene (6 bases). CDR3 length: 12 residues. From germline, CDR1 is SGHTA and CDR2 FQGTGA. Deletions cut 5 bases from V and 8 bases from J, with 10 bases between. Here the CDR3 reads CASSPGVDEQFF. The CDR3, as DNA: TGTGCCAGCAGCCCGGGGGTCGATGAGCAGTTCTTC.

For this clone: A read error may produce the germline difference seen at one junction end. V usage is TRBV5-4 and J usage is TRBJ2-2; 8 positions agree with TRBD2. The CDR3 contains 16 residues. The germline V gene encodes CDR1 SGHNT and CDR2 YYREEE (reference sequence). CDR3 coding DNA: TGTGCCAGCAGCTTGGGTAGCGGGGTGGGGACCGAGGAGCTGTTTTTT. Amino acid sequence: CASSLGSGVGTEELFF.

V gene TRBV11-1 combines with J gene TRBJ2-5; TRBD1 matches 9 bases. Per germline, CDR1 SGHAT and CDR2 FQDESV (reference sequence). This CDR3 is 17 amino acids long. V lost 3 bases, J lost 5 bases, and 13 bases stayed unmatched. The CDR3 protein is CASSFNRGRGQGETQYF. The CDR3 coding sequence is TGTGCCAGCAGCTTCAACAGGGGGCGCGGGCAGGGCGAGACCCAGTACTTC.

In DNA, the CDR3 is TGTGCCAGCAGCCCAGAGGGGGTCACTAATGAAAAACTGTTTTTT. This codes for CASSPEGVTNEKLFF. The chain is built from TRBV9 and TRBJ1-4; tentatively, D is TRBD1 (6 bases). Per germline, CDR1 SGDLS and CDR2 YYNGEE. Trimming stripped 4 bases from V and 2 bases from J, with 12 bases between. This CDR3 is 15 amino acids long.

The rearrangement links TRBV10-3 to TRBJ2-5, with D possibly being TRBD1 (8 bases). This CDR3 has 15 residues. Looked up from germline, CDR1 is ENHRY and CDR2 is SYGVKD. Deletions cut 4 bases from V and 4 bases from J, with 16 bases between. The CDR3 nucleotides are TGTGCCATCAGTGGAGGACAGGGAGGGATAGAGACCCAGTACTTC. Protein sequence: CAISGGQGGIETQYF.

The sample holds one count of this clone. This rearrangement joins TRBV7-8 to TRBJ2-1, with a weak D call TRBD1 (5 bases). CDR1 and CDR2 (germline): SGHVS, FQNEAQ. The CDR3 has 15 residues. The V and J ends lost 1 base and 5 bases respectively, with 12 bases between them. CDR3 loop: CASSLVVGANNEQFF. CDR3 DNA: TGTGCCAGCAGCTTAGTCGTTGGGGCTAACAATGAGCAGTTCTTC.

The rearrangement joins TRBV13 to TRBJ2-5; D is uncertain. The CDR3 totals 12 residues. The germline gives CDR1 PRHDT, CDR2 FYEKMQ (reference sequence). The ends were cut back, 2 bases at V and 4 bases at J, with 5 bases in the middle. The CDR3 DNA reads as TGTGCCAGCAGCTTAATGCGAGAGACCCAGTACTTC. It translates to CASSLMRETQYF.